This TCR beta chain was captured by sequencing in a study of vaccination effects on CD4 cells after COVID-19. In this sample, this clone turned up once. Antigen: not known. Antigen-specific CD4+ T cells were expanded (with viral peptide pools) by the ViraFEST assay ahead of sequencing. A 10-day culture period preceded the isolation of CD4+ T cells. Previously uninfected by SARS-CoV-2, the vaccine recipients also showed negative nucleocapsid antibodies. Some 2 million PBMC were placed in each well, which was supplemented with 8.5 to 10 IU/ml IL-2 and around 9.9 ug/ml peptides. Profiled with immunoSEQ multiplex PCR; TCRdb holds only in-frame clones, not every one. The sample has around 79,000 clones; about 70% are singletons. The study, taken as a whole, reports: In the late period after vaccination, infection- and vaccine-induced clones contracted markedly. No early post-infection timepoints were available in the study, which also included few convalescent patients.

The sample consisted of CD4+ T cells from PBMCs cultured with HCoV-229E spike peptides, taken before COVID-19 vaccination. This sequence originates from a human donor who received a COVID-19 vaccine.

CDR3 protein: CASSLAGGETQYF. The CDR3 DNA follows: TGTGCCAGCAGCTTAGCAGGGGGAGAGACCCAGTACTTC. The J gene is TRBJ2-5, the V gene TRBV7-7, with D maybe TRBD1 (6 bases). The V gene's germline CDR1 is SSHAT and CDR2 FNYEAQ (reference sequence). The CDR3 runs 13 residues. V dropped 0 bases and J dropped 4 bases, with 6 bases sitting between them.